Sequencing of this T cell receptor beta chain was carried out in a study of cytomegalovirus exposure and HLA in healthy donors. Study-level results: Testing in vitro showed a few CMV-associated chains specific for CMV antigens. Versus the approximately 670-donor mean, an Asian-associated ancestry cluster reportedly showed fewer N-insertions in a later analysis.

The length of the CDR3 is 15 residues. Germline V lookup: CDR1 GTSNPN, CDR2 SVGIG (reference sequence). V was clipped by 0 bases and J by 3 bases, with 14 bases between them. As for this clone: Antigen unknown.

The PCR employed 60 Vbeta primers together with 13 Jbeta primers. Using immunoSEQ multiplex PCR, the repertoire was profiled, and TCRdb retains in-frame clones only, with some absent. The data hold some 140,000 clones, with roughly four fifths observed a single time. The genes are TRBV30 and TRBJ1-1; D ambiguous. The sequenced material came from PBMCs. This TCR came from a woman aged 50 to 60 in good health and CMV-seropositive. The CDR3 region is CAWSVLAGWDTEAFF. The CDR3 nucleotides read TGTGCCTGGAGTGTACTGGCAGGTTGGGACACTGAAGCTTTCTTT. Variable domain in full (rest from reference TRBV30 and TRBJ1-1): SQTIHQWPATLVQPVGSPLSLECTVEGTSNPNLYWYRQAAGRGLQLLFYSVGIGQISSEVPQNLSASRPQDRQFILSSKKLLLSDSGFYLCAWSVLAGWDTEAFFGQGTRLTVV.